This T cell receptor (beta chain) was found in a study of human T cells and chemical hapten exposure. The ends lost 0 bases at V and 3 bases at J; junction bases unmatched: 4. Germline lookup yields CDR1 MGHRA and CDR2 YSYEKL. The CDR3 sequence is 16 residues long. As for time point: pre-sensitization, week 0. Regarding treatment: therapeutic diphenylcyclopropenone sensitization with weekly scalp DPC. TCRdb fed the RACE reads into MiXCR, producing one record per CDR3 protein. In the table there are more than 100,000 distinct CDR3 sequences, around an eighth of which are singletons. This material consisted of whole blood, taken in connection with sensitization to the hapten diphenylcyclopropenone (DPC). This receptor was taken from a woman younger than 30 with alopecia areata. Some clones in this sample may be carry-over from other donors' samples. The chain recombines TRBV4-1 with TRBJ2-3, with 9 nucleotides matching TRBD2. CDR3 in DNA: TGCGCCAGCAGCCAAGATCCGGCGGGGGGGACAGATACGCAGTATTTT. Translated, it gives CASSQDPAGGTDTQYF.